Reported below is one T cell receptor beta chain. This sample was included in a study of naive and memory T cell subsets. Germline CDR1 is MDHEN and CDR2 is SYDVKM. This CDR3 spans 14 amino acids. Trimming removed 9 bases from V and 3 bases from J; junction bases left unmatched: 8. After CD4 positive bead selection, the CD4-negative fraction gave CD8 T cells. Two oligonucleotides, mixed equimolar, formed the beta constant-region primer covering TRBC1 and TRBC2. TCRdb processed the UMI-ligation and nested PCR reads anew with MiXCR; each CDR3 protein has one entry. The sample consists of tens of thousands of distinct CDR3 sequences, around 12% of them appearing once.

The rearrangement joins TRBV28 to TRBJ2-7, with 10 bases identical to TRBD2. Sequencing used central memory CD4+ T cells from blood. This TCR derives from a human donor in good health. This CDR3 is CASSRTSGYYEQYF. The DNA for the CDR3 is TGTGCCAGTAGCCGGACTAGCGGCTACTACGAGCAGTACTTC.